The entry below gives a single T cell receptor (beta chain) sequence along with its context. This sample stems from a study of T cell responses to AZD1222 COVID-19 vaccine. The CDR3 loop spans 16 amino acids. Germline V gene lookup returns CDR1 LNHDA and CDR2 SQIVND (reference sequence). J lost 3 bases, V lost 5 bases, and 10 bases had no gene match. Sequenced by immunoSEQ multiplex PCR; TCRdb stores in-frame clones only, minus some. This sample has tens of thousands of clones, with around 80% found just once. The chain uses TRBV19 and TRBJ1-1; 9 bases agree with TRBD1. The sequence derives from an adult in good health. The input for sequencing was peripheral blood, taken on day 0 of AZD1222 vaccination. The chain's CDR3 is CASSGVFGQGHTEAFF. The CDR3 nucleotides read TGTGCCAGTAGTGGAGTTTTCGGACAGGGGCACACTGAAGCTTTCTTT.